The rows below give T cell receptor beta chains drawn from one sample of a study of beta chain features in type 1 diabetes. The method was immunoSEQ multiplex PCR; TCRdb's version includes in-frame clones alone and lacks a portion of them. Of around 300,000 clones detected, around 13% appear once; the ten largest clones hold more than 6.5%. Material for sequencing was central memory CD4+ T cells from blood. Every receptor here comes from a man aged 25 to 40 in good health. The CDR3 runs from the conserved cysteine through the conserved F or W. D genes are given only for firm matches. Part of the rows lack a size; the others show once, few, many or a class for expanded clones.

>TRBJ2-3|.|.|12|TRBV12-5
TGTGCTAGTGGTCCGCAGGGTAGTACGCAGTATTTT
CASGPQGSTQYF
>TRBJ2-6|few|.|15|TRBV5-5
TGTGCCAGCAGGCTGAGCAGCTCTGGGGCCAACGTCCTGACTTTC
CASRLSSSGANVLTF
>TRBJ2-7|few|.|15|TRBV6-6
TGTGCCAGCAGTTTTTTTCGTGACGCGTCCTACGAGCAGTACTTC
CASSFFRDASYEQYF
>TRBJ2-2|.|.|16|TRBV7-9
TGTGCCAGCACCCTTAAGAGGGGGTCGAACACCGGGGAGCTGTTTTTT
CASTLKRGSNTGELFF
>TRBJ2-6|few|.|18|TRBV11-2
TGTGCCAGCAGCTTAGATCATCAGAGGGCCTTTGGGGCCAACGTCCTGACTTTC
CASSLDHQRAFGANVLTF
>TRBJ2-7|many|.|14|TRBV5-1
TGCGCCAGCAGCTTGGGTGGCACCTCCTACGAGCAGTACTTC
CASSLGGTSYEQYF
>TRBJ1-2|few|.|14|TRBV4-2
TGTGCCAGCAGCCAAGAGGGCCAGGGCCGAGGCTACACCTTC
CASSQEGQGRGYTF
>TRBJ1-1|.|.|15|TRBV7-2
TGTGCCAGCAGCTCGCGCGGGGGGCTCAACACTGAAGCTTTCTTT
CASSSRGGLNTEAFF
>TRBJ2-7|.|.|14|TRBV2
TGTGCCAGCAGTGACGACGCGCCGTCCTACGAGCAGTACTTC
CASSDDAPSYEQYF
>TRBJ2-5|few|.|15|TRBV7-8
TGTGCCAGCAGTCCCCTCGGGACTTCGCGAGAGACCCAGTACTTC
CASSPLGTSRETQYF
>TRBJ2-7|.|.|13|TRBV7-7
TGTGCCAGCAGTTCGGACGCCGACGACGAGCAGTACTTC
CASSSDADDEQYF
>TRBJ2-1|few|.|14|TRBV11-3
TGTGCCAGCAGCTTGGACTCGATCAACAATGAGCAGTTCTTC
CASSLDSINNEQFF
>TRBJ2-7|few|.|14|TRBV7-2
TGTGCCAGCAGCTTAGCCCTAGGGAGGTACGAGCAGTACTTC
CASSLALGRYEQYF
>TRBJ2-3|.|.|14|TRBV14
TGTGCCAGCAGCCCCCTGGCTCGGACAGATACGCAGTATTTT
CASSPLARTDTQYF
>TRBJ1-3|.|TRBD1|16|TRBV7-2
TGTGCCAGCAGCGACAGAAGGGGGACAGCTGGAAACACCATATATTTT
CASSDRRGTAGNTIYF
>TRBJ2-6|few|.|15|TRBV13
TGTGCCAGCAGCATCAAACTCTCTGGGGCCAACGTCCTGACTTTC
CASSIKLSGANVLTF
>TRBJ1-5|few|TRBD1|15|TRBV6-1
TGTGCCAGCAGGGGGGGACAGGGGAGCAATCAGCCCCAGCATTTT
CASRGGQGSNQPQHF